The 22 T cell receptor beta chains in this list originate from one sample, sequenced in a study of T cells in Graves' hyperthyroidism and ophthalmopathy. Authors of the study amplified TCR beta CDR3 regions from RNA transcripts. First-round RT-PCR of the TCR CDR3 relied on the HTBI primer set. TCRdb re-analysed the multiplex PCR reads in MiXCR, keeping a single row per CDR3 protein. The table has 250,000 to 300,000 distinct CDR3 sequences, roughly 15% seen once. The source material was blood. The source of these receptors is a woman in her thirties or forties with Graves' hyperthyroidism.

The J gene is TRBJ2-1, the V gene TRBV19; the D gene could be TRBD1 or TRBD2 (6 bases each). In germline, CDR1 is LNHDA, CDR2 SQIVND (reference sequence). The CDR3 totals 16 residues. Trimming took 7 bases from V and 10 from J, leaving 26 bases between them. This CDR3 reads CASTRGGQIPSGEQFF. The CDR3 DNA reads as TGTGCCAGTACAAGAGGGGGGCAGATACCCAGTGGGGAGCAGTTCTTC.

In this sample, this clonotype turned up many times. The rearrangement links TRBV28 to TRBJ1-4; TRBD1 matches at 10 bases. CDR3 length: 15 amino acids. Germline V gene lookup returns CDR1 MDHEN and CDR2 SYDVKM. Trimming removed 3 bases from V and 6 bases from J; junction bases left unmatched: 4. CDR3 coding DNA: TGTGCCAGCAGTTTGAGACAGGGGGCGTATGAAAAACTGTTTTTT. This encodes CASSLRQGAYEKLFF.

This clonotype was counted only a few times. V is TRBV12-3 or TRBV12-4 and J is TRBJ2-1, with 10 bases that match TRBD2. Trimming removed 0 bases from V and 8 bases from J; junction bases left unmatched: 10. The CDR3 spans 17 residues. The CDR3 DNA follows: TGTGCCAGCAGTTTAGCGCTTAGTAGCGGGAGGTGGTATGAGCAGTTCTTC. This translates into CASSLALSSGRWYEQFF.

CDR3: CASSLGSQAALYEQYF. The CDR3 DNA sequence: TGTGCCAGCAGCTTAGGATCCCAGGCGGCGCTCTACGAGCAGTACTTC. V and J are TRBV7-2 and TRBJ2-7; no reliable D call. In germline, CDR1 is SGHTA, CDR2 FQGNSA. V was cut by 1 base and J by 3 bases, with 16 bases left in between. The CDR3 has 16 residues. The full variable domain, completed using reference TRBV7-2 and TRBJ2-7, is GAGVSQSPSNKVTEKGKDVELRCDPISGHTALYWYRQSLGQGLEFLIYFQGNSAPDKSGLPSDRFSAERTGGSVSTLTIQRTQQEDSAVYLCASSLGSQAALYEQYFGPGTRLTVT.

V usage is TRBV7-9 and J usage is TRBJ1-2, with D tentatively TRBD1 (5 bases). The V end lost 5 bases, the J end lost 8 bases, and 21 bases lay between the germline ends. The CDR3 loop spans 15 amino acids. CDR1 and CDR2 (germline): SEHNR, FQNEAQ (reference sequence). The CDR3 DNA follows: TGTGCCAGCAGCCCCCGGGACGGGTTTCGGAGGGGCTACACCTTC. Residues: CASSPRDGFRRGYTF.

This clonotype was counted at least ten times. V is TRBV20-1 and J is TRBJ1-5; 12 positions match TRBD1. This CDR3 spans 17 amino acids. Per germline, CDR1 DFQATT and CDR2 SNEGSKA (reference sequence). With V trimmed by 3 bases and J by 6 bases, 12 bases remained unmatched. CDR3 coding DNA: TGCAGTGCTAGGACCGGGACAGGGGGCGCGTTGCCTCAGCCCCAGCATTTT. Residues: CSARTGTGGALPQPQHF.

This clonotype was counted ten times or more. The V call is TRBV20-1, the J call TRBJ1-1, with 7 bases that match TRBD1. CDR1 is DFQATT, CDR2 SNEGSKA, per germline (reference sequence). Trimming removed 4 bases from V and 2 bases from J; junction bases left unmatched: 4. The CDR3 spans 13 residues. The CDR3 coding sequence is TGCAGTGCTATCCGGGACAGCAACACTGAAGCTTTCTTT. Residues: CSAIRDSNTEAFF.

This clonotype was seen many times. The chain combines TRBV20-1 with TRBJ2-7, with 9 bases fitting TRBD1. Trimming took 0 bases from V and 4 from J; bases not matched to a gene: 7. This CDR3 spans 15 amino acids. CDR1 is DFQATT and CDR2 is SNEGSKA in the germline V gene (reference sequence). Written as DNA, the CDR3 is TGCAGTGCTAGAGAGGACAGGGGTCTAGGATACGAGCAGTACTTC. Its protein product is CSAREDRGLGYEQYF.

In this sample, this clonotype turned up many times. The V and J genes are TRBV11-3 and TRBJ2-1; possibly TRBD2 for D (5 bases). Trimming left V 3 bases short and J 2 bases short, with 11 bases between. Germline V gives CDR1 SGHNT, CDR2 YENEEA. This CDR3 is built from 15 residues. Here the CDR3 DNA reads TGTGCCAGCAGCTTCGACCCCGGGACCTACAATGAGCAGTTCTTC. Its translation: CASSFDPGTYNEQFF.

V usage is TRBV13 and J usage is TRBJ2-2; 9 bases map to TRBD2. V was pared by 2 bases and J by 4 bases, with 5 bases of the junction left unmatched. The CDR3 is 16 residues long. The V gene's germline CDR1 is PRHDT and CDR2 FYEKMQ (reference sequence). The CDR3 DNA is TGTGCCAGCAGCTTAATTCCAGCGGGAGGCACCGGGGAGCTGTTTTTT. Residues: CASSLIPAGGTGELFF.

This clonotype came up many times. This chain joins TRBV2 and TRBJ2-7; TRBD2 aligns across 14 bases. Germline values: CDR1 SNHLY, CDR2 FYNNEI. With V trimmed by 6 bases and J by 7 bases, 5 bases remained unmatched. CDR3 length: 14 amino acids. CDR3: CASRGLAGEGEQYF. Written as DNA, the CDR3 is TGTGCCAGCAGGGGACTAGCGGGAGAAGGAGAGCAGTACTTC.

This clonotype occurred many times. The chain employs TRBV19 and TRBJ2-7; 7 nucleotides line up with TRBD2. CDR1 LNHDA and CDR2 SQIVND come from the germline V gene (reference sequence). There are 15 residues in the CDR3. V lost 5 bases to trimming and J lost 3 bases; unmatched junction nucleotides: 10. DNA for the CDR3: TGTGCCAGTAGTGTCCTCGGCGGGAGAGACTACGAGCAGTACTTC. The encoded protein is CASSVLGGRDYEQYF.

This clonotype occurred many times. The chain recombines TRBV28 with TRBJ1-4; no firm D call. Trimming took 1 base from V and 1 from J, leaving 4 bases between them. CDR3 length: 14 residues. From germline, CDR1 is MDHEN and CDR2 SYDVKM. DNA of the CDR3: TGTGCCAGCAGTTTATATGAAACTAATGAAAAACTGTTTTTT. Its translation is CASSLYETNEKLFF. The full variable domain, completed using reference TRBV28 and TRBJ1-4, is DVKVTQSSRYLVKRTGEKVFLECVQDMDHENMFWYRQDPGLGLRLIYFSYDVKMKEKGDIPEGYSVSREKKERFSLILESASTNQTSMYLCASSLYETNEKLFFGSGTQLSVL.

The chain combines TRBV6-1 with TRBJ2-5; possible D gene TRBD1, 5 bases. Trimming cost V 6 bases and J 5 bases, with 19 bases left between them. There are 15 residues in the CDR3. Germline V lookup: CDR1 MNHNS, CDR2 SASEGT. The CDR3 here is CASSQGAAVRETQYF. CDR3 DNA: TGTGCCAGCAGCCAAGGGGCAGCTGTTAGGGAGACCCAGTACTTC.

At least ten counts were recorded for this clonotype. V and J are TRBV3-1 and TRBJ1-2, with D uncertain. Germline assignment: CDR1 LGHDT and CDR2 YNNKEL (reference sequence). V was pared by 6 bases and J by 4 bases, with 6 bases between. The CDR3 covers 11 residues. The CDR3 nucleotides are TGTGCCAGCAGTGCAATCTATGGCTACACCTTC. Its translation is CASSAIYGYTF.

The chain links TRBV7-2 to TRBJ1-3; D call uncertain. Germline V gene lookup returns CDR1 SGHTA and CDR2 FQGNSA. V was clipped by 1 base and J by 4 bases, with 8 bases between them. The CDR3 consists of 14 residues. CDR3 amino acids: CASSLVWAGNTIYF. The DNA of the CDR3 is TGTGCCAGCAGCTTAGTATGGGCCGGAAACACCATATATTTT.

The chain is built from TRBV6-2 or TRBV6-3 and TRBJ2-3; D unclear. The CDR3 is 12 residues long. V was trimmed by 7 bases and J by 1 base, leaving 6 bases between them. Germline lookup yields CDR1 MNHEY and CDR2 SVGEGT. CDR3: CASKKGTDTQYF. In DNA, the CDR3 is TGTGCCAGCAAAAAGGGCACAGATACGCAGTATTTT.

The table lists this clonotype with many counts. The chain has TRBV20-1 and TRBJ2-7, with 7 bases fitting TRBD2. CDR1 and CDR2 (germline): DFQATT, SNEGSKA (reference sequence). With V trimmed by 5 bases and J by 3 bases, 10 bases remained unmatched. There are 14 residues in the CDR3. The CDR3 sequence: CSAPTSVIHYEQYF. DNA of the CDR3: TGCAGTGCTCCCACTAGCGTTATTCACTACGAGCAGTACTTC.

In this sample, this clonotype turned up many times. This may arise from a read error, as a much more abundant clone is one base away. The chain is built from TRBV7-2 and TRBJ2-3, with D unresolved. The V end lost 3 bases, the J end lost 1 base, and 5 bases lay between the germline ends. CDR1 is SGHTA and CDR2 is FQGNSA in the germline V gene. The CDR3 extends over 13 amino acids. CDR3: CASSFTGTDTQYF. The CDR3 DNA reads TGTGCCAGCAGCTTTACAGGCACAGATACGCAGTATTTT.

This clonotype showed up just a few times. The V gene is TRBV27, the J gene TRBJ1-6; perhaps TRBD1 as D (5 bases). Trimming removed 3 bases from V and 7 bases from J, with 19 bases in between. In germline, CDR1 is MNHEY, CDR2 SMNVEV (reference sequence). CDR3 length: 17 residues. This CDR3 reads CASSLGSFGGNNSPLHF. CDR3 in DNA: TGTGCCAGCAGTTTGGGGTCTTTTGGGGGGAACAATTCACCCCTCCACTTT.

The rearrangement joins TRBV15 to TRBJ2-1; D gene uncertain. Germline-derived CDR1 and CDR2 are LNHNV and YYDKDF (reference sequence). Trimming removed 5 bases from V and 0 bases from J, with 17 bases in between. This CDR3 region has 17 residues. DNA of the CDR3: TGTGCCACCAGCCGCCAATGGAGCGCCCACTCCTACAATGAGCAGTTCTTC. Translating it yields CATSRQWSAHSYNEQFF.

A remark on this clonotype: A read error may produce the germline difference seen at one junction end. V is TRBV27 and J is TRBJ2-5; 8 bases are a match to TRBD1. The CDR3 covers 13 residues. Germline loops: CDR1 MNHEY, CDR2 SMNVEV (reference sequence). The CDR3 nucleotides read TGTGCCAGCAGTCCCGGACAGGGTCTGGAAGTAGACTTC. This translates into CASSPGQGLEVDF.